These 32 T cell receptor beta chains were sequenced from one sample in a study of Graves' ophthalmopathy and Graves' hyperthyroidism. Beta-chain TCR CDR3 regions were amplified from RNA transcripts. RT-PCR was first run with HTBI primers, then multiplex PCR in a second round. TCRdb reprocessed the multiplex PCR reads with MiXCR, giving one entry per CDR3 protein. The data contain around 1.1 million distinct CDR3 sequences, 35% to 40% of them singletons. Sequenced input: peripheral blood or thyroid tissue (not recorded which). The receptors were gathered from an adult man with Graves' hyperthyroidism.

V and J are TRBV13 and TRBJ2-5; D is possibly TRBD1 (6 bases). Trimming left V 5 bases short and J 0 bases short, with 13 bases between. CDR1 and CDR2 (germline): PRHDT, FYEKMQ (reference sequence). The length of the CDR3 is 15 residues. CDR3 residues: CASSPRRDNQETQYF. The CDR3 nucleotides are TGTGCCAGCAGCCCACGACGGGACAACCAAGAGACCCAGTACTTC.

This clonotype was seen many times. The chain carries TRBV6-5 and TRBJ1-5; 7 bases match TRBD1. Per the germline V gene, CDR1 is MNHEY and CDR2 is SVGAGI. V lost 7 bases to trimming and J lost 4 bases; unmatched junction nucleotides: 7. The CDR3 covers 14 residues. CDR3 sequence reads: CASNAPGQNQPQHF. CDR3 in DNA: TGTGCCAGCAACGCTCCGGGACAGAATCAGCCCCAGCATTTT.

The CDR3 DNA sequence: TGTGCCAGCAGTTCGGGACAGGGGCCTGAAGCTTTCTTT. This codes for CASSSGQGPEAFF. This rearrangement joins TRBV25-1 to TRBJ1-1; 10 bases are shared with TRBD1. This CDR3 spans 13 amino acids. The germline V gene has CDR1 MGHDK and CDR2 SYGVNS. The trim removed 5 bases at V and 6 bases at J, leaving 3 bases unmatched.

The chain is built from TRBV7-9 and TRBJ1-4; weak D call: TRBD1 (5 bases). There are 14 residues in the CDR3. From germline, CDR1 is SEHNR and CDR2 FQNEAQ (reference sequence). The ends were cut back, 5 bases at V and 3 bases at J, with 10 bases in the middle. The DNA of the CDR3 is TGTGCCAGCAGCCAGGGTTCCGCTAATGAAAAACTGTTTTTT. This codes for CASSQGSANEKLFF. Combining the CDR3 with reference TRBV7-9 and TRBJ1-4 gives the whole variable domain DTGVSQNPRHKITKRGQNVTFRCDPISEHNRLYWYRQTLGQGPEFLTYFQNEAQLEKSRLLSDRFSAERPKGSFSTLEIQRTEQGDSAMYLCASSQGSANEKLFFGSGTQLSVL.

This clonotype was observed many times. The genes are TRBV12-3 or TRBV12-4 and TRBJ2-2; 10 bases match TRBD1. Trimming cost V 4 bases and J 6 bases; bases outside gene matches: 2. The CDR3 is 14 residues long. The CDR3 region is CASSWDRGSGELFF. The CDR3 region has the DNA TGTGCCAGCAGTTGGGACAGGGGATCCGGGGAGCTGTTTTTT.

The J gene is TRBJ2-7, the V gene TRBV5-1; TRBD2 aligns across 8 bases. The V and J ends lost 5 bases and 0 bases, in that order; junction bases with no gene match: 4. Germline CDR1 reads SGHRS; CDR2 reads YFSETQ. The CDR3 totals 14 residues. In DNA, the CDR3 is TGCGCCAGCAGACCTAGCGGGTACTCCTACGAGCAGTACTTC. It encodes CASRPSGYSYEQYF.

V is TRBV27 and J is TRBJ1-1; unclear D gene. Per the germline V gene, CDR1 is MNHEY and CDR2 is SMNVEV (reference sequence). Trimming cost V 0 bases and J 6 bases, with 8 bases left between them. The CDR3 length is 13 residues. CDR3 sequence reads: CASSLSGTPEAFF. The CDR3 DNA reads as TGTGCCAGCAGTTTATCGGGCACTCCTGAAGCTTTCTTT.

This clonotype occurred many times. This chain connects TRBV12-3 or TRBV12-4 to TRBJ2-7; the D is unclear. The CDR3 contains 13 residues. Trimming pared 3 bases from V and 3 bases from J, leaving 9 bases between. CDR3 loop: CASSFVGNYEQYF. The CDR3 nucleotides are TGTGCCAGCAGTTTTGTGGGAAACTACGAGCAGTACTTC.

The rearrangement links TRBV29-1 to TRBJ2-7, with D possibly TRBD1 on 7 matching bases. Trimming took 8 bases from V and 3 from J, leaving 14 bases between them. This CDR3 region has 12 residues. Germline V gives CDR1 SQVTM, CDR2 ANQGSEA. The CDR3 spells CSSGDRNYEQYF. The CDR3 bases are TGCAGCTCGGGGGACAGAAACTACGAGCAGTACTTC.

V gene TRBV10-3 combines with J gene TRBJ1-3; a weak D match, TRBD1 (6 bases). Trimming stripped 5 bases from V and 3 bases from J, with 11 bases between. The germline CDR1 and CDR2 sequences are ENHRY and SYGVKD. CDR3 length equals 14 residues. CDR3 amino acids: CAISPAGVGNTIYF. In DNA, the CDR3 is TGTGCCATCAGTCCGGCAGGGGTTGGAAACACCATATATTTT.

Of note for this clonotype: Mismatch with germline at one junction end may stem from a read error. V gene TRBV20-1 combines with J gene TRBJ1-1; D unresolved. Germline CDR1 is DFQATT and CDR2 is SNEGSKA (reference sequence). The CDR3 totals 11 residues. The CDR3 protein is CSASGHTEDFF. The CDR3, as DNA: TGCAGTGCTAGTGGGCACACTGAAGATTTCTTT.

The V and J genes are TRBV6-6 and TRBJ2-2; D gene unclear. Germline V gene sequence: CDR1 MNHNY, CDR2 SVGAGI (reference sequence). V lost 5 bases and J 3 bases, leaving 7 bases between the germline ends. The CDR3 contains 13 residues. CDR3 in amino acids: CASSPAYTGELFF. The CDR3 coding sequence is TGTGCCAGCAGTCCGGCCTACACCGGGGAGCTGTTTTTT.

In its sample, this clonotype was seen a few times. The V and J genes are TRBV27 and TRBJ2-5; 9 nucleotides line up with TRBD2. The CDR3 consists of 14 residues. Germline loops: CDR1 MNHEY, CDR2 SMNVEV (reference sequence). V shed 7 bases, J shed 5 bases, and the junction held 8 bases outside the gene matches. The CDR3 coding sequence is TGTGCCAGCAAAGTCCTAGCGGGGCGCGAGACCCAGTACTTC. Translation gives CASKVLAGRETQYF.

This clonotype occurred once. The chain links TRBV4-3 to TRBJ1-3; TRBD1 is a possible D gene (6 bases). Germline V gene lookup returns CDR1 LGHNA and CDR2 YSLEER. Trimming stripped 3 bases from V and 0 bases from J, with 12 bases between. This CDR3 contains 16 residues. The CDR3 DNA reads TGCGCCAGCAGCCACCGCCAGGGGAGCTCTGGAAACACCATATATTTT. Protein sequence: CASSHRQGSSGNTIYF.

This clonotype came up many times. This sequence joins TRBV25-1 and TRBJ2-2, with 13 bases identical to TRBD2. V shed 1 base and J 8 bases; nucleotides not matched to a gene: 1. The CDR3 totals 15 residues. CDR1 and CDR2 (germline): MGHDK, SYGVNS. The CDR3 reads CASSESGLAGGELFF. CDR3 sequence (DNA): TGTGCCAGCAGTGAATCGGGACTAGCGGGAGGGGAGCTGTTTTTT.

This clonotype was found a few times. The V call is TRBV12-3 or TRBV12-4, the J call TRBJ2-5; 8 bases agree with TRBD2. V was clipped by 7 bases and J by 2 bases; unmatched bases: 9. This CDR3 has 15 residues. The CDR3: CASTGGGGNQETQYF. In nucleotides, the CDR3 is TGTGCCAGCACGGGGGGCGGGGGGAATCAAGAGACCCAGTACTTC.

The chain recombines TRBV6-1 with TRBJ2-2; 7 bases fit TRBD1. This CDR3 is built from 14 residues. The germline V gene has CDR1 MNHNS and CDR2 SASEGT. J lost 2 bases, V lost 11 bases, and 8 bases had no gene match. CDR3 amino acids: CAGGRDSNTGELFF. DNA for the CDR3: TGTGCCGGGGGTCGGGACAGCAACACCGGGGAGCTGTTTTTT.

The V gene is TRBV20-1, the J gene TRBJ1-5, with 11 bases identical to TRBD1. This CDR3 is built from 16 residues. With V trimmed by 5 bases and J by 0 bases, 6 bases remained unmatched. Germline CDR1 is DFQATT and CDR2 is SNEGSKA (reference sequence). The chain's CDR3 is CSALGQGGNSNQPQHF. The CDR3 coding sequence is TGCAGTGCTTTGGGACAGGGGGGTAATAGCAATCAGCCCCAGCATTTT.

This clonotype was detected many times. The rearrangement joins TRBV7-8 to TRBJ1-2, with 12 positions matching TRBD1. The CDR3 contains 15 residues. Germline V gives CDR1 SGHVS, CDR2 FQNEAQ. With V trimmed by 5 bases and J by 8 bases, 9 bases remained unmatched. The chain's CDR3 is CASSPRDRGRDGYTF. The DNA of the CDR3 is TGTGCCAGCAGCCCCCGGGACAGGGGGCGCGACGGCTACACCTTC. Together with reference TRBV7-8 and TRBJ1-2, the CDR3 gives the full variable domain: GAGVSQSPRYKVAKRGQDVALRCDPISGHVSLFWYQQALGQGPEFLTYFQNEAQLDKSGLPSDRFFAERPEGSVSTLKIQRTQQEDSAVYLCASSPRDRGRDGYTFGSGTRLTVV.

This clonotype has more than one count but fewer than ten. This chain joins TRBV5-1 and TRBJ1-1; D unclear. The CDR3 is 12 amino acids. Germline CDR1 SGHRS, CDR2 YFSETQ. V was trimmed by 4 bases and J by 8 bases, leaving 12 bases between them. For the CDR3, the DNA is TGCGCCAGCAGCGACCGGGCCCCGGAAGCTTTCTTT. This sequence encodes CASSDRAPEAFF. Complete variable domain (other parts from reference TRBV5-1 and TRBJ1-1): KAGVTQTPRYLIKTRGQQVTLSCSPISGHRSVSWYQQTPGQGLQFLFEYFSETQRNKGNFPGRFSGRQFSNSRSEMNVSTLELGDSALYLCASSDRAPEAFFGQGTRLTVV.

This clonotype was seen only a few times. The CDR3 loop reads CAWSSGASNQPQHF. As DNA, the CDR3 is TGTGCCTGGAGTTCCGGGGCCAGCAATCAGCCCCAGCATTTT. V and J are TRBV30 and TRBJ1-5; tentatively, D is TRBD1 (5 bases). Trimming took 2 bases from V and 1 from J, leaving 9 bases between them. The CDR3 length is 14 residues. Germline V gene lookup returns CDR1 GTSNPN and CDR2 SVGIG (reference sequence).

Of note for this clonotype: It may be a read error: a sequence one base away is much more abundant. The rearrangement uses TRBV9 and TRBJ2-2; unclear D gene. Between the trimmed V and J ends, which lost 6 bases and 6 bases, there was a span of 6 bases. The CDR3 sequence is 11 residues long. The germline CDR1 and CDR2 sequences are SGDLS and YYNGEE. The CDR3 protein is CASKGAGELFF. In DNA form, the CDR3 reads TGTGCCAGCAAGGGCGCCGGGGAGCTGTTTTTT.

Notes on this clonotype: This could be a read error, since a much larger clone is one nucleotide away. The genes are TRBV19 and TRBJ2-5, with D perhaps given as TRBD1 or TRBD2 (5 bases each). Between the trimmed V and J ends, which lost 8 bases and 7 bases, there was a span of 20 bases. Germline V gene lookup returns CDR1 LNHDA and CDR2 SQIVND (reference sequence). The CDR3 totals 14 residues. The CDR3 here is CASSAGLKRGTQYF. The DNA for the CDR3 is TGTGCCAGTTCCGCAGGGTTAAAACGGGGGACCCAGTACTTC.

This chain joins TRBV29-1 and TRBJ2-5; no reliable D call. The germline gives CDR1 SQVTM, CDR2 ANQGSEA. V was trimmed by 4 bases and J by 3 bases, leaving 15 bases between them. The CDR3 covers 14 residues. This CDR3 is CSVGTGLQKETQYF. CDR3 bases: TGCAGCGTTGGGACGGGTCTCCAAAAAGAGACCCAGTACTTC.

The CDR3 nucleotides are TGTGCCAGCAGCTTCCGGGCAGAACTCACCGGGGAGCTGTTTTTT. Its translation: CASSFRAELTGELFF. The V and J genes are TRBV5-4 and TRBJ2-2; no clear D. This CDR3 is built from 15 residues. CDR1 is SGHNT and CDR2 is YYREEE in the germline V gene (reference sequence). Trimming left V 2 bases short and J 4 bases short, with 12 bases between.

A word on this clonotype: It may be a read error: a sequence one base away is much more abundant. The CDR3 DNA follows: TGTGCCAGCAGCCCCGGGGCAGGGACGGAGACCCAGTACTTC. Its translation: CASSPGAGTETQYF. The V gene is TRBV7-8, the J gene TRBJ2-5; perhaps D is TRBD1 or TRBD2 (5 bases each). From germline, CDR1 is SGHVS and CDR2 FQNEAQ. Trimming cost V 5 bases and J 5 bases, with 15 bases left between them. The CDR3 covers 14 residues.

This clonotype appeared a few times. The chain combines TRBV20-1 with TRBJ2-7, with a tentative D call TRBD2 (5 bases). Germline CDR1 DFQATT, CDR2 SNEGSKA (reference sequence). The CDR3 is 19 amino acids. V lost 3 bases and J lost 4, with 31 bases in between. CDR3 nucleotide sequence: TGCAGTGCTAGCGCGAGAGCCCCCCACGCCCGGGTTCCGGGGTACGAGCAGTACTTC. Amino acid sequence: CSASARAPHARVPGYEQYF.

This clonotype has a count of ten or more. The J gene is TRBJ1-1, the V gene TRBV19; D is unclear. With 7 bases removed from V and 4 bases from J, the gap between germline ends came to 10 bases. Germline-derived CDR1 and CDR2 are LNHDA and SQIVND (reference sequence). This CDR3 spans 12 amino acids. CDR3 region: CASIGVVTEAFF. The CDR3 DNA is TGTGCCAGTATCGGGGTTGTCACTGAAGCTTTCTTT.

The chain employs TRBV24-1 and TRBJ2-2; possibly TRBD1 for D (7 bases). The length of the CDR3 is 14 residues. The V and J ends lost 8 bases and 4 bases respectively, with 13 bases between them. Germline-derived CDR1 and CDR2 are KGHDR and SFDVKD. The CDR3 sequence is CATIQGRRTGELFF. For the CDR3, the DNA is TGTGCCACCATACAGGGGAGGCGCACCGGGGAGCTGTTTTTT.

The chain has TRBV4-2 and TRBJ1-5; D gene ambiguous. CDR1 LGHNA and CDR2 YNFKEQ come from the germline V gene. The CDR3 is 17 residues long. V lost 0 bases, J lost 0 bases, and 12 bases lay in between. The CDR3 is CASSQDPHVISNQPQHF. CDR3 sequence (DNA): TGTGCCAGCAGCCAAGACCCACATGTCATTAGCAATCAGCCCCAGCATTTT.

This clonotype was seen more than once but under ten times. CDR3 loop: CASRTGQGRAFF. DNA for the CDR3: TGTGCCAGCAGAACGGGACAGGGCCGTGCTTTCTTT. The gene calls are TRBV6-2 or TRBV6-3 and TRBJ1-1; 9 bases are shared with TRBD1. V lost 6 bases to trimming and J lost 11 bases; unmatched junction nucleotides: 7. From germline, CDR1 is MNHEY and CDR2 SVGEGT. The CDR3 consists of 12 residues.

This clonotype was detected a few times. The rearrangement joins TRBV12-3 or TRBV12-4 to TRBJ1-5; the D is unclear. The CDR3 consists of 14 residues. The ends were cut back, 1 base at V and 6 bases at J, with 10 bases in the middle. The DNA for the CDR3 is TGTGCCAGCAGTTTAGGCGGATTAGCTCAGCCCCAGCATTTT. It translates to CASSLGGLAQPQHF.